The next 31 T cell receptor beta chains were all read from a single sample in a study of early stage breast cancer tumors. TCRdb keeps only in-frame clones here, not all; method: immunoSEQ multiplex PCR. In the table there are fewer than 70,000 clones, around 80% of which are singletons. Sample: blood. These receptors were obtained from a person aged 40 to 49 with breast cancer.

The chain employs TRBV21-1 and TRBJ2-7; no check of the table's D call, TRBD2, against the DNA was made. TRBV21-1 is annotated as a pseudogene. There are 14 residues in the CDR3. DNA for the CDR3: TGTGCCAGCACCTGGACTAGCGGGAGAGGAGAGCAGTACTTC. Protein sequence: CASTWTSGRGEQYF.

The V and J genes are TRBV5-1 and TRBJ2-2; perhaps TRBD1 as D (5 bases). Trimming stripped 7 bases from V and 3 bases from J, with 10 bases between. Germline V gives CDR1 SGHRS, CDR2 YFSETQ. The CDR3 has 13 residues. CDR3 protein: CASWAGHTGELFF. As DNA, the CDR3 is TGCGCCAGCTGGGCAGGGCACACCGGGGAGCTGTTTTTT.

This chain connects TRBV18 to TRBJ1-4; 8 bases match TRBD1. CDR3 size: 14 residues. Germline V gene sequence: CDR1 KGHSH, CDR2 LQKENI. With V trimmed by 6 bases and J by 2 bases, 2 bases remained unmatched. The CDR3 loop reads CASSRTGTNEKLFF. CDR3 DNA sequence: TGTGCCAGCTCTCGGACAGGGACTAATGAAAAACTGTTTTTT.

This clone showed up just a few times. The V call is TRBV7-9, the J call TRBJ2-1; D not certain. This CDR3 is 11 amino acids long. V was clipped by 5 bases and J by 8 bases, with 7 bases between them. From germline, CDR1 is SEHNR and CDR2 FQNEAQ (reference sequence). CDR3 DNA: TGTGCCAGCAGCCCCGGCCATGAGCAGTTCTTC. Translating gives CASSPGHEQFF.

This clone was picked up a small number of times. This chain uses TRBV7-9 with TRBJ2-5; 9 positions match TRBD2. Germline V lookup: CDR1 SEHNR, CDR2 FQNEAQ (reference sequence). This CDR3 has 15 amino acids. Trimming removed 5 bases from V and 3 bases from J; junction bases left unmatched: 7. The chain's CDR3 is CASSQIAGVKETQYF. CDR3 sequence (DNA): TGTGCCAGCAGCCAGATAGCGGGAGTAAAAGAGACCCAGTACTTC.

Written as DNA, the CDR3 is TGTGCCAGCAGTCGACAGAACTACGAGCAGTACTTC. Encoded protein: CASSRQNYEQYF. This rearrangement joins TRBV6-6 to TRBJ2-7; tentative D call: TRBD1 (5 bases). Trimming removed 5 bases at V and 3 bases at J, with 8 bases between. CDR1 is MNHNY and CDR2 is SVGAGI in the germline V gene (reference sequence). This CDR3 spans 12 amino acids.

The chain carries TRBV19 and TRBJ2-1, with D perhaps matching TRBD1 (6 bases). The germline gives CDR1 LNHDA, CDR2 SQIVND (reference sequence). The CDR3 consists of 15 residues. V lost 4 bases, J lost 5 bases, and 15 bases lay in between. CDR3 bases: TGTGCCAGTAGTACCAACAGGGCACGAAACAATGAGCAGTTCTTC. Amino acids: CASSTNRARNNEQFF.

This clone has a single count. V is TRBV19 and J is TRBJ2-7, with 13 nucleotides matching TRBD2. The CDR3 length is 16 residues. Unmatched junction bases numbered 5, after V lost 5 bases and J lost 1 base. Germline V gives CDR1 LNHDA, CDR2 SQIVND (reference sequence). This CDR3 reads CASSYGLAGVSYEQYF. The CDR3 DNA follows: TGTGCCAGTAGTTACGGACTAGCGGGGGTTTCCTACGAGCAGTACTTC. Full variable domain (remainder filled in from reference TRBV19 and TRBJ2-7): DGGITQSPKYLFRKEGQNVTLSCEQNLNHDAMYWYRQDPGQGLRLIYYSQIVNDFQKGDIAEGYSVSREKKESFPLTVTSAQKNPTAFYLCASSYGLAGVSYEQYFGPGTRLTVT.

This clone was seen a few times. The chain is built from TRBV7-9 and TRBJ2-7, with TRBD1 matching 8 bases. V dropped 6 bases and J dropped 3; count of bases not matched to a gene: 4. Germline lookup yields CDR1 SEHNR and CDR2 FQNEAQ (reference sequence). This CDR3 comprises 13 residues. The CDR3 here is CASRGQVGYEQYF. In DNA, the CDR3 is TGTGCCAGCAGGGGACAGGTGGGCTACGAGCAGTACTTC.

The V call is TRBV28, the J call TRBJ2-5, with D possibly being TRBD1 (5 bases). The length of the CDR3 is 14 residues. V was pared by 6 bases and J by 5 bases, with 16 bases between. Looked up from germline, CDR1 is MDHEN and CDR2 is SYDVKM. DNA of the CDR3: TGTGCCAGCAGCACCGACAGTTCCTTGGAGACCCAGTACTTC. It translates to CASSTDSSLETQYF.

The genes are TRBV5-1 and TRBJ2-7; tentatively, D is TRBD1 (6 bases). The CDR3 totals 13 residues. V was shortened by 0 bases and J by 4 bases, with 8 bases between the two germline ends. CDR1 is SGHRS and CDR2 is YFSETQ in the germline V gene. CDR3 coding DNA: TGCGCCAGCAGCTTGGCACAGGGTTACGAGCAGTACTTC. Its translation is CASSLAQGYEQYF. The full variable domain, its missing parts supplied by reference TRBV5-1 and TRBJ2-7, is KAGVTQTPRYLIKTRGQQVTLSCSPISGHRSVSWYQQTPGQGLQFLFEYFSETQRNKGNFPGRFSGRQFSNSRSEMNVSTLELGDSALYLCASSLAQGYEQYFGPGTRLTVT.

The V gene is TRBV5-1, the J gene TRBJ2-5; D may be TRBD2 (5 bases). CDR1 is SGHRS and CDR2 is YFSETQ in the germline V gene. The CDR3 runs to 16 residues. Trimming removed 4 bases from V and 5 bases from J, with 21 bases in between. The CDR3 protein is CASSPGRDTLTETQYF. The CDR3 DNA follows: TGCGCCAGCAGCCCTGGCCGGGATACGCTCACGGAGACCCAGTACTTC.

DNA for the CDR3: TGTGCCAGCAGCCCCCCTATGGATGAGCAGTTCTTC. This encodes CASSPPMDEQFF. This chain connects TRBV7-9 to TRBJ2-1; D ambiguous. CDR3 length: 12 amino acids. Trimming removed 5 bases at V and 8 bases at J, with 10 bases between. Looked up from germline, CDR1 is SEHNR and CDR2 is FQNEAQ (reference sequence).

V usage is TRBV5-4 and J usage is TRBJ2-7; a possible D gene is TRBD2 (6 bases). The CDR3 extends over 14 amino acids. CDR1 SGHNT and CDR2 YYREEE come from the germline V gene (reference sequence). V was trimmed by 5 bases and J by 1 base, leaving 13 bases between them. In nucleotides, the CDR3 is TGTGCCAGCAGGTACTGGGGGACTTCCTACGAGCAGTACTTC. Translating gives CASRYWGTSYEQYF.

The rearrangement uses TRBV5-1 and TRBJ2-7, with TRBD1 as a possible D gene (6 bases). This CDR3 spans 13 amino acids. With 2 bases removed from V and 3 bases from J, the gap between germline ends came to 9 bases. Germline values: CDR1 SGHRS, CDR2 YFSETQ. The CDR3 is CASSLKQGYEQYF. CDR3 DNA: TGCGCCAGCAGCTTAAAACAGGGCTACGAGCAGTACTTC.

V usage is TRBV6-5 and J usage is TRBJ2-7; TRBD2 agrees at 12 bases. Looked up from germline, CDR1 is MNHEY and CDR2 is SVGAGI. The CDR3 totals 15 residues. Trimming at V came to 2 bases and at J to 4 bases, leaving 3 bases not matched to a gene. The CDR3 DNA follows: TGTGCCAGCAGTTACGGGACTAGCGGGCCGTACGAGCAGTACTTC. Translating it yields CASSYGTSGPYEQYF.

The chain joins TRBV10-2 to TRBJ2-1; TRBD2 matches at 10 bases. The junction had 5 bases not matched to a gene; V was cut back by 7 bases and J by 5 bases. Germline-derived CDR1 and CDR2 are WSHSY and SAAADI. The CDR3 spans 14 residues. DNA for the CDR3: TGCGCCAGCACCACTAGCGGGACACACAATGAGCAGTTCTTC. Translation: CASTTSGTHNEQFF.

The rearrangement uses TRBV11-2 and TRBJ2-3; D gene ambiguous. The V gene's germline CDR1 is SGHAT and CDR2 FQNNGV. With 2 bases removed from V and 6 bases from J, the gap between germline ends came to 3 bases. The CDR3 is 11 residues long. CDR3 sequence reads: CASSLTDTQYF. CDR3 nucleotides: TGTGCCAGCAGCTTAACCGATACGCAGTATTTT.

This chain uses TRBV5-1 with TRBJ1-5, with D unresolved. The germline V gene encodes CDR1 SGHRS and CDR2 YFSETQ. Trimming removed 0 bases at V and 0 bases at J, with 1 base between. The CDR3 has 13 residues. DNA for the CDR3: TGCGCCAGCAGCTTGGATAGCAATCAGCCCCAGCATTTT. It codes for CASSLDSNQPQHF.

The V gene is TRBV6-6, the J gene TRBJ1-5; 7 bases match TRBD1. Per the germline V gene, CDR1 is MNHNY and CDR2 is SVGAGI (reference sequence). CDR3 length: 15 residues. Unmatched junction bases numbered 6, after V lost 3 bases and J lost 4 bases. CDR3 sequence reads: CASSYRPGGNQPQHF. In DNA, the CDR3 is TGTGCCAGCAGTTATCGCCCAGGGGGGAATCAGCCCCAGCATTTT.

V and J are TRBV28 and TRBJ1-3, with D maybe TRBD1 (5 bases). The length of the CDR3 is 16 residues. The germline V and J ends were trimmed by 3 bases and 4 bases, with 16 bases remaining between them. CDR1 is MDHEN and CDR2 is SYDVKM in the germline V gene. The CDR3 reads CASSLRAGLTGNTIYF. DNA for the CDR3: TGTGCCAGCAGTTTGAGGGCAGGGCTGACGGGAAACACCATATATTTT.

The V and J genes are TRBV7-9 and TRBJ1-2; unclear D gene. The ends were cut back, 1 base at V and 8 bases at J, with 11 bases in the middle. The CDR3 covers 13 residues. Germline assignment: CDR1 SEHNR and CDR2 FQNEAQ (reference sequence). The CDR3 coding sequence is TGTGCCAGCAGCTTAGGGGAATACAGCGGCTACACCTTC. Its protein is CASSLGEYSGYTF.

CDR3 nucleotide sequence: TGTGCCAGCAGCACTACCCCCCGCGGACAGGATCAGTATTTT. Its translation: CASSTTPRGQDQYF. V gene TRBV9 combines with J gene TRBJ2-3, with 7 bases lining up with TRBD1. The V gene's germline CDR1 is SGDLS and CDR2 YYNGEE. V lost 4 bases to trimming and J lost 12 bases; unmatched junction nucleotides: 14. This CDR3 spans 14 amino acids.

V gene TRBV5-1 combines with J gene TRBJ2-1; the D gene is possibly TRBD2 (6 bases). The germline V and J ends were trimmed by 6 bases and 8 bases, with 27 bases remaining between them. The germline V gene has CDR1 SGHRS and CDR2 YFSETQ. The CDR3 extends over 17 amino acids. CDR3 DNA sequence: TGCGCCAGCATCCTCCTGGAGGGGAGGCGGAGGTTGGATGAGCAGTTCTTC. Translating gives CASILLEGRRRLDEQFF.

This chain links TRBV9 with TRBJ2-5; 9 bases align to TRBD2. The germline CDR1 and CDR2 sequences are SGDLS and YYNGEE. V lost 4 bases, J lost 4 bases, and 8 bases stayed unmatched. There are 15 residues in the CDR3. The CDR3: CASSPGTSFGETQYF. CDR3 sequence (DNA): TGTGCCAGCAGCCCCGGGACTAGCTTTGGAGAGACCCAGTACTTC.

This clone turned up a few times. The chain carries TRBV5-1 and TRBJ1-1; D is possibly TRBD1 (6 bases). CDR1 and CDR2 from the germline V gene are SGHRS and YFSETQ. The CDR3 covers 16 residues. Trimming took 6 bases from V and 1 from J, leaving 19 bases between them. The CDR3 here is CASTSGDMSKNTEAFF. The CDR3 DNA reads as TGCGCCAGCACTTCAGGGGATATGAGTAAGAACACTGAAGCTTTCTTT.

This clone appeared a few times. V usage is TRBV10-1 and J usage is TRBJ2-2; TRBD2 matches 8 bases. Looked up from germline, CDR1 is WNHNN and CDR2 is SYGVQD (reference sequence). This CDR3 has 13 residues. V lost 4 bases to trimming and J lost 7 bases; unmatched junction nucleotides: 2. As DNA, the CDR3 is TGCGCCAGCAGTGGGACTAGCTACGGGGAGCTGTTTTTT. Protein sequence: CASSGTSYGELFF.

The chain combines TRBV6-6 with TRBJ1-1, with 9 bases that match TRBD1. Germline trimming cut 6 bases from V and 5 bases from J; bases unmatched to any gene: 10. The CDR3 runs 15 residues. Germline values: CDR1 MNHNY, CDR2 SVGAGI (reference sequence). CDR3 amino acids: CASRPTGGLGTEAFF. The CDR3 nucleotides are TGTGCCAGCAGACCTACAGGGGGCTTAGGGACTGAAGCTTTCTTT.

The gene calls are TRBV14 and TRBJ2-7; TRBD1 or TRBD2 may be the D gene (5 bases each). Germline V gives CDR1 SGHDN, CDR2 FVKESK. V lost 2 bases and J 3 bases, leaving 11 bases between the germline ends. The CDR3 length is 14 residues. The CDR3 nucleotides are TGTGCCAGCAGCCAACCGGGACCACACTACGAGCAGTACTTC. Amino acids: CASSQPGPHYEQYF. Complete variable domain (other parts from reference TRBV14 and TRBJ2-7): EAGVTQFPSHSVIEKGQTVTLRCDPISGHDNLYWYRRVMGKEIKFLLHFVKESKQDESGMPNNRFLAERTGGTYSTLKVQPAELEDSGVYFCASSQPGPHYEQYFGPGTRLTVT.

In DNA form, the CDR3 reads TGTGCCAGCAGCTTAGGATCACAGGCCCAAGAGACCCAGTACTTC. This sequence encodes CASSLGSQAQETQYF. The V and J genes are TRBV11-1 and TRBJ2-5; tentative D call: TRBD1 (5 bases). The CDR3 runs 15 residues. Trimming shortened V by 1 base and J by 1 base, and 10 bases separated the two germline ends. Germline loops: CDR1 SGHAT, CDR2 FQDESV (reference sequence).

This chain uses TRBV27 with TRBJ2-7; 11 positions agree with TRBD1. The J segment lost 4 bases and the V segment lost 4 bases, leaving 3 bases of the junction unmatched. Germline assignment: CDR1 MNHEY and CDR2 SMNVEV (reference sequence). This CDR3 is 14 amino acids long. In DNA, the CDR3 is TGTGCCAGCAGTTACGGACAGGGGGCGTACGAGCAGTACTTC. Protein sequence: CASSYGQGAYEQYF.